This T cell receptor beta chain is drawn from a study of blood T cell repertoires in COVID-19. Study-wide context: The samples span acute and convalescent COVID-19 from the United States, Italy and Spain.

The germline gives CDR1 MNHEY, CDR2 SMNVEV (reference sequence). This CDR3 is 14 amino acids long. Trimming took 3 bases from V and 6 from J, leaving 15 bases between them. Authors' data handling: Estimated nucleated cell counts came from reference gene primer amplification. Assay: immunoSEQ multiplex PCR; the TCRdb copy retains only in-frame clones and omits some. Clonal size and the V and J genes are those of that table, whereas D and trimming came from the DNA. The repertoire consists of about 27,000 clones, with roughly four fifths occurring once and the leading ten covering 25%. The V call is TRBV27, the J call TRBJ2-7, with D perhaps matching TRBD2 (6 bases). Material for sequencing was peripheral blood. This receptor was obtained from a man aged 65 to 79 with active COVID-19. The CDR3 DNA sequence: TGTGCCAGCAGTTTCATACCTCTCGGGGGCGAGCAGTACTTC. This gives the protein CASSFIPLGGEQYF.